The 2 T cell receptor beta chains in this list originate from one sample, sequenced in a study of CD8 T cells in Susac syndrome (dated by TCRdb to about 2019). Library generation was performed with the immunoSEQ multiplex PCR assay. RNA was extracted using the RNeasy kit, and about 0.5 to 1 ug of the RNA was reverse transcribed with random hexamers. The public reads were reanalyzed by TCRdb: fastp trimming at Q25, MiXCR alignment, in-frame beta chains only. Rows matching on CDR3 protein sequence are summarized as one entry with the most common DNA and genes. A total of about 80,000 distinct CDR3 sequences appear in this sample, about 93% of them only once. The ten largest clones take up about 0.94% of the sample. Sequences were obtained from CD8+ T cells from PBMCs. The receptor set was obtained from a human donor with Susac syndrome.

V is TRBV3-1 and J is TRBJ2-7; D gene ambiguous. V was pared by 4 bases and J by 6 bases, with 13 bases between. Germline-derived CDR1 and CDR2 are LGHDT and YNNKEL (reference sequence). This CDR3 has 13 residues. This CDR3 is CASSPDDLGEQYF. CDR3 DNA sequence: TGTGCCAGCAGCCCAGATGACCTGGGCGAGCAGTACTTC.

CDR3 protein: CASSQDPQKGQLLEEQYF. DNA of the CDR3: TGCGCCAGCAGCCAAGATCCCCAAAAGGGACAGCTACTTGAAGAGCAGTACTTC. V and J are TRBV4-3 and TRBJ2-7, with 7 bases identical to TRBD1. The V gene's germline CDR1 is LGHNA and CDR2 YSLEER. V lost 0 bases and J lost 7; bases outside the gene matches: 18. CDR3 length: 18 residues.